The source of this T cell receptor (beta chain) is a study of STAT3 mutations in large granular lymphocyte leukemia. Findings of the study overall: In T-cell large granular lymphocyte leukemia, about half of patients showed multiple immunodominant subclonotypes.

For this clone: Its antigen is unidentified.

Libraries were prepared by immunoSEQ multiplex PCR; TCRdb keeps only in-frame clonotypes and omits some of them. The data hold approximately 12,000 clones, with roughly nine tenths observed a single time. V gave up 4 bases and J gave up 2 bases, with 8 bases separating them. The CDR3 loop spans 13 amino acids. Germline lookup yields CDR1 SGHTA and CDR2 FQGNSA. The specimen sequenced was peripheral blood mononuclear cells. The genes are TRBV7-2 and TRBJ1-1; tentatively, D is TRBD1 (5 bases). The sequence derives from a man in his forties or fifties with T-cell large granular lymphocyte leukemia. Some clones in this sample may be carry-over from other donors' samples. The CDR3 here is CASSSDRNTEAFF. As DNA, the CDR3 is TGTGCCAGCAGCTCTGACAGAAACACTGAAGCTTTCTTT.